This T cell receptor (beta chain) was profiled in a study of CD8 T cells in Susac syndrome. V lost 6 bases, J lost 2 bases, and 16 bases lay in between. Germline values: CDR1 DFQATT, CDR2 SNEGSKA (reference sequence). The CDR3 runs 14 residues. Random hexamers served to reverse transcribe about 0.45 to 1 ug RNA. TCRdb independently ran MiXCR on the immunoSEQ multiplex PCR reads; one entry per CDR3 protein. Here the sample spans 100,000 to 150,000 distinct CDR3 sequences, 90% to 95% being singletons. The sequence was obtained from a human donor with multiple sclerosis. Sequencing used CD8+ T cells from PBMCs. The V call is TRBV20-1, the J call TRBJ1-2; no firm D call. CDR3 region: CSAHWAGKNYGYTF. The CDR3 DNA reads TGCAGTGCCCACTGGGCCGGGAAAAACTATGGCTACACCTTC.